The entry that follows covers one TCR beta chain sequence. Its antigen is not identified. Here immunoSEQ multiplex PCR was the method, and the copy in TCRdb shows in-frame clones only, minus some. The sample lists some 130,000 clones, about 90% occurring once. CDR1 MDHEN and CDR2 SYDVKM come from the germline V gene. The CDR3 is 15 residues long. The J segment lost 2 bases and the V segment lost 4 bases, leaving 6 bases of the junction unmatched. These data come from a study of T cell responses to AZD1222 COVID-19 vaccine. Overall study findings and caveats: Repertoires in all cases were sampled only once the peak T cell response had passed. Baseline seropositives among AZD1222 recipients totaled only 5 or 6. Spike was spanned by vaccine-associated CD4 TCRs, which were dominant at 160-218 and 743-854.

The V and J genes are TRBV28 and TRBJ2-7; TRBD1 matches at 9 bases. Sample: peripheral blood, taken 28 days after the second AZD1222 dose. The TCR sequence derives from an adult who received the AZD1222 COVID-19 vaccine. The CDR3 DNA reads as TGTGCCAGCAGTTCCCCTGGGACAGGGACCTACGAGCAGTACTTC. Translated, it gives CASSSPGTGTYEQYF. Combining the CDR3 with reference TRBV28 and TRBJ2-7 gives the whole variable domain DVKVTQSSRYLVKRTGEKVFLECVQDMDHENMFWYRQDPGLGLRLIYFSYDVKMKEKGDIPEGYSVSREKKERFSLILESASTNQTSMYLCASSSPGTGTYEQYFGPGTRLTVT.